Shown below are 20 T cell receptor beta chains from a single sample sequenced in a study of long-term antiretroviral therapy in people with HIV. Sequencing used immunoSEQ v3.0 at survey level. Sequenced by immunoSEQ multiplex PCR; TCRdb stores in-frame clones only, minus some. Of about 25,000 clones detected, about 86% appear once; the ten largest clones hold about a sixth. The sample consisted of unsorted PBMCs, taken 1.2 years after starting antiretroviral therapy. The receptors stem from a man between 45 and 60 years old with HIV.

J is TRBJ2-3 and V is TRBV5-1, with 7 bases lining up with TRBD1. The J segment lost 4 bases and the V segment lost 4 bases, leaving 6 bases of the junction unmatched. Germline V gene sequence: CDR1 SGHRS, CDR2 YFSETQ. The CDR3 extends over 14 amino acids. CDR3 sequence reads: CASSLKGAADTQYF. The CDR3 DNA sequence: TGCGCCAGCAGCCTTAAGGGGGCGGCAGATACGCAGTATTTT.

This clone was picked up one time. Here the CDR3 DNA reads TGCGCCAGCCTGGGACTAGCGGGGGGGACCGGGGAGCTGTTTTTT. As protein: CASLGLAGGTGELFF. The gene calls are TRBV4-1 and TRBJ2-2; 16 positions agree with TRBD2. The CDR3 has 15 amino acids. In germline, CDR1 is MGHRA, CDR2 YSYEKL. V was pared by 8 bases and J by 5 bases, with 2 bases of the junction left unmatched.

The DNA for the CDR3 is TGTGCCTGGACCCCGACAGATTTTAGCACTGAAGCTTTCTTT. Amino acids: CAWTPTDFSTEAFF. This chain connects TRBV30 to TRBJ1-1, with D tentatively TRBD1 (5 bases). Germline assignment: CDR1 GTSNPN and CDR2 SVGIG (reference sequence). The CDR3 spans 14 residues. V dropped 4 bases and J dropped 4 bases, with 16 bases sitting between them.

This chain links TRBV2 with TRBJ1-5; 7 positions agree with TRBD1. The CDR3 length is 16 residues. Germline V lookup: CDR1 SNHLY, CDR2 FYNNEI. The V segment lost 5 bases and the J segment 2 bases; nucleotides outside the gene matches: 9. The CDR3 reads CASSLQGIGRNQPQHF. The CDR3 coding sequence is TGTGCCAGCAGTTTACAGGGGATTGGTCGCAATCAGCCCCAGCATTTT.

The chain uses TRBV18 and TRBJ1-6; 9 nucleotides agree with TRBD1. The length of the CDR3 is 16 residues. Looked up from germline, CDR1 is KGHSH and CDR2 is LQKENI. V trimming: 5 bases; J trimming: 4 bases; junction bases outside the gene matches: 6. CDR3: CASSADRGGYNSPLHF. In DNA form, the CDR3 reads TGTGCCAGCTCAGCGGACAGGGGTGGGTATAATTCACCCCTCCACTTT.

The chain carries TRBV10-3 and TRBJ2-3; 12 bases are a match to TRBD2. The CDR3 consists of 16 residues. V lost 2 bases to trimming and J lost 0 bases; unmatched junction nucleotides: 0. Per germline, CDR1 ENHRY and CDR2 SYGVKD. CDR3 residues: CAISETSGGSTDTQYF. The CDR3, as DNA: TGTGCCATCAGTGAGACTAGCGGGGGGAGCACAGATACGCAGTATTTT.

The chain carries TRBV27 and TRBJ2-3; 11 positions agree with TRBD2. V lost 5 bases and J lost 5; bases outside the gene matches: 6. The CDR3 has 15 residues. From germline, CDR1 is MNHEY and CDR2 SMNVEV (reference sequence). CDR3 DNA: TGTGCCAGCAGTCTAGCGGGGGGCCCGGTAGATACGCAGTATTTT. It encodes CASSLAGGPVDTQYF.

The chain has TRBV5-5 and TRBJ2-6; D is possibly TRBD2 (6 bases). The CDR3 sequence is 18 residues long. V was clipped by 4 bases and J by 2 bases, with 19 bases between them. Germline loops: CDR1 SGHKS, CDR2 YYEKEE (reference sequence). CDR3 nucleotide sequence: TGTGCCAGCAGCCCCCTGGGGGGAGAAAGGACTGGGGCCAACGTCCTGACTTTC. This encodes CASSPLGGERTGANVLTF.

CDR3 amino acids: CASSLNQGMNTEAFF. Written as DNA, the CDR3 is TGCGCCAGCAGCTTAAACCAGGGCATGAACACTGAAGCTTTCTTT. This chain connects TRBV5-1 to TRBJ1-1; D is perhaps TRBD1 (5 bases). V was shortened by 2 bases and J by 0 bases, with 11 bases between the two germline ends. CDR1 SGHRS and CDR2 YFSETQ come from the germline V gene. CDR3 length: 15 amino acids.

The J gene is TRBJ2-4, the V gene TRBV6-5, with 7 bases lining up with TRBD2. This CDR3 is 15 amino acids long. V shed 2 bases and J 6 bases; nucleotides not matched to a gene: 7. Germline V lookup: CDR1 MNHEY, CDR2 SVGAGI. DNA for the CDR3: TGTGCCAGCAGTTACGATGGGCCGGGGGGAAACATTCAGTACTTC. As protein: CASSYDGPGGNIQYF.

The sample holds one count of this clone. The genes are TRBV14 and TRBJ1-2; 8 nucleotides match TRBD1. CDR1 is SGHDN, CDR2 FVKESK, per germline. This CDR3 comprises 18 residues. J gave up 8 bases and V 0 bases, and 17 bases lay outside the gene matches. The CDR3 reads CASSQEPPDRGPSAGYTF. The CDR3 DNA is TGTGCCAGCAGCCAAGAACCGCCCGACAGGGGCCCTTCGGCGGGCTACACCTTC.

The rearrangement links TRBV6-6 to TRBJ2-3; TRBD2 might be the D (6 bases). V was trimmed by 10 bases and J by 0 bases, leaving 20 bases between them. The CDR3 is made up of 16 amino acids. Germline V gene sequence: CDR1 MNHNY, CDR2 SVGAGI (reference sequence). CDR3 bases: TGTGCCACCGAAGTGGGGGGAACCCCTAGCACAGATACGCAGTATTTT. This sequence encodes CATEVGGTPSTDTQYF.

This clone was recorded a few times. The chain is built from TRBV5-3 and TRBJ2-7; TRBD1 might be the D (6 bases). TRBV5-3 is recorded as an ORF, its role being uncertain. The CDR3 has 13 amino acids. Between the trimmed V and J ends, which lost 3 bases and 0 bases, there was a span of 7 bases. Here the CDR3 DNA reads TGTGCCAGAAGCTGGGGGCGCTCCTACGAGCAGTACTTC. Residues: CARSWGRSYEQYF.

The chain recombines TRBV19 with TRBJ1-2; 8 nucleotides align to TRBD1. In germline, CDR1 is LNHDA, CDR2 SQIVND (reference sequence). This CDR3 region has 15 residues. The V and J ends lost 6 bases and 1 base, in that order; junction bases with no gene match: 7. CDR3 region: CASSYRGALNYGYTF. The CDR3 bases are TGTGCCAGTAGCTACAGGGGGGCCCTTAACTATGGCTACACCTTC. Looking up the rest from reference TRBV19 and TRBJ1-2 gives the full variable domain: DGGITQSPKYLFRKEGQNVTLSCEQNLNHDAMYWYRQDPGQGLRLIYYSQIVNDFQKGDIAEGYSVSREKKESFPLTVTSAQKNPTAFYLCASSYRGALNYGYTFGSGTRLTVV.

This chain joins TRBV4-1 and TRBJ1-1; D may be TRBD1 (6 bases). Germline V lookup: CDR1 MGHRA, CDR2 YSYEKL. Trimming took off 1 base at V and 1 base at J, with 22 bases between the two ends. There are 19 residues in the CDR3. CDR3 sequence (DNA): TGCGCCAGCAGCCAAGTCCCTGGACAGCCCGAAGCGTGGAACACTGAAGCTTTCTTT. Its translation is CASSQVPGQPEAWNTEAFF.

This chain links TRBV27 with TRBJ1-5; D may be TRBD1 (5 bases). This CDR3 region has 14 residues. V was trimmed by 1 base and J by 6 bases, leaving 10 bases between them. CDR1 is MNHEY, CDR2 SMNVEV, per germline (reference sequence). In nucleotides, the CDR3 is TGTGCCAGCAGTTTATGGGGGTTGGGTCAGCCCCAGCATTTT. Its translation is CASSLWGLGQPQHF.

The rearrangement links TRBV19 to TRBJ2-7; TRBD1 matches at 8 bases. Germline V CDR1 and CDR2: LNHDA, SQIVND (reference sequence). The junction had 2 bases not matched to a gene; V was cut back by 9 bases and J by 1 base. This CDR3 has 12 residues. For the CDR3, the DNA is TGTGCCAGCAGGGGGCTTTCCTACGAGCAGTACTTC. Its protein is CASRGLSYEQYF.

The chain recombines TRBV5-6 with TRBJ2-2; TRBD1 agrees at 9 bases. Trimming took 4 bases from V and 2 from J; bases not matched to a gene: 6. CDR3 length: 16 residues. Per the germline V gene, CDR1 is SGHDT and CDR2 is YYEEEE. The CDR3 region is CASSRHRGRNTGELFF. The CDR3 DNA follows: TGTGCCAGCAGCAGACACAGGGGGCGTAACACCGGGGAGCTGTTTTTT. The entire variable domain, with the rest obtained from reference TRBV5-6 and TRBJ2-2, is as follows: DAGVTQSPTHLIKTRGQQVTLRCSPKSGHDTVSWYQQALGQGPQFIFQYYEEEERQRGNFPDRFSGHQFPNYSSELNVNALLLGDSALYLCASSRHRGRNTGELFFGEGSRLTVL.

J is TRBJ1-1 and V is TRBV27; a possible D gene is TRBD1 (5 bases). This CDR3 contains 15 residues. Trimming removed 2 bases from V and 1 base from J, with 11 bases in between. The germline V gene encodes CDR1 MNHEY and CDR2 SMNVEV (reference sequence). The CDR3 sequence: CASSLGGQGNTEAFF. In DNA, the CDR3 is TGTGCCAGCAGTTTAGGAGGTCAGGGGAACACTGAAGCTTTCTTT.

This chain joins TRBV9 and TRBJ1-4, with D tentatively TRBD1 (5 bases). This CDR3 is 19 amino acids long. Trimming removed 0 bases from V and 4 bases from J, with 22 bases in between. Germline V CDR1 and CDR2: SGDLS, YYNGEE. The CDR3 bases are TGTGCCAGCAGCGTAGTTCGGGTAGGCAGGGTGGGGCTTAATGAAAAACTGTTTTTT. Translated, it gives CASSVVRVGRVGLNEKLFF.